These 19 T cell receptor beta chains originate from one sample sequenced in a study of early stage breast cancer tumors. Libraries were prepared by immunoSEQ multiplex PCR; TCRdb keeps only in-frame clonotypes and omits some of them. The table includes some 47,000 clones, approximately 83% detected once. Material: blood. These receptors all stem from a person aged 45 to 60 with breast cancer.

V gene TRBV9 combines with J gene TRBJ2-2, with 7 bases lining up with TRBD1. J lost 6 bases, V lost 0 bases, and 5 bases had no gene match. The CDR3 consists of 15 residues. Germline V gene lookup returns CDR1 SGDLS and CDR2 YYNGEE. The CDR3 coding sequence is TGTGCCAGCAGCGTAGTACAGGGGAAGGCCGGGGAGCTGTTTTTT. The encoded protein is CASSVVQGKAGELFF.

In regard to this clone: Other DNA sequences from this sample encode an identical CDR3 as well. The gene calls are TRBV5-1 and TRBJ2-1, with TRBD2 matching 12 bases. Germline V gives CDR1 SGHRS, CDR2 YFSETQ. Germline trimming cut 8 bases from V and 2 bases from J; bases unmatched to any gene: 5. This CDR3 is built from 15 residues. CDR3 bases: TGCGCCAGTAGCCTAGCGGGAGGGACCTACAATGAGCAGTTCTTC. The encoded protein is CASSLAGGTYNEQFF.

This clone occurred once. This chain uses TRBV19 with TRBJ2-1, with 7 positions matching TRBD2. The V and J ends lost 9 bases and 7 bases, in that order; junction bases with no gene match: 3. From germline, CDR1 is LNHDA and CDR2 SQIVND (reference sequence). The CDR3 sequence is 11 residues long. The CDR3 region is CASGRLNEQFF. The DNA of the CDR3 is TGTGCCAGCGGGAGGTTGAATGAGCAGTTCTTC. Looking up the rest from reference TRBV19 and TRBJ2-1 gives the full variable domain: DGGITQSPKYLFRKEGQNVTLSCEQNLNHDAMYWYRQDPGQGLRLIYYSQIVNDFQKGDIAEGYSVSREKKESFPLTVTSAQKNPTAFYLCASGRLNEQFFGPGTRLTVL.

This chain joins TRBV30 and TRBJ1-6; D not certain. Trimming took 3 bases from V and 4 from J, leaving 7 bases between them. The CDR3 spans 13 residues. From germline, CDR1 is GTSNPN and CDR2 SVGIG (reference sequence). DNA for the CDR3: TGTGCCTGGAGGGAGGGTTATAATTCACCCCTCCACTTT. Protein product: CAWREGYNSPLHF. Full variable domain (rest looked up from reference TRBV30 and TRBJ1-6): SQTIHQWPATLVQPVGSPLSLECTVEGTSNPNLYWYRQAAGRGLQLLFYSVGIGQISSEVPQNLSASRPQDRQFILSSKKLLLSDSGFYLCAWREGYNSPLHFGNGTRLTVT.

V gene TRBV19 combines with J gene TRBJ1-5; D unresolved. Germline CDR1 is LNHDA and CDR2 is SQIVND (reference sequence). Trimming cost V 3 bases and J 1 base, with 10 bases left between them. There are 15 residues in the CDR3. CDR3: CASSIGGSSNQPQHF. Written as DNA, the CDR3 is TGTGCCAGTAGTATTGGAGGGAGCAGCAATCAGCCCCAGCATTTT.

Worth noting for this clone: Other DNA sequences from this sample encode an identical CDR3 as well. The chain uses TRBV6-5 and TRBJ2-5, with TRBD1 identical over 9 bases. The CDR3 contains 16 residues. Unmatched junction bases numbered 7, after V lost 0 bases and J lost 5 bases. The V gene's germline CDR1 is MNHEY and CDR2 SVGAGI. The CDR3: CASSYSNRGQGETQYF. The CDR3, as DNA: TGTGCCAGCAGTTACTCGAACAGGGGGCAGGGGGAGACCCAGTACTTC.

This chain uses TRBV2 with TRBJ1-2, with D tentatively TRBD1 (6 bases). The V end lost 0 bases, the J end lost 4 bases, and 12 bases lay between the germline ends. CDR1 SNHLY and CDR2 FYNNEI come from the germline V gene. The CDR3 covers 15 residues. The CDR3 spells CASSEAHGQLYGYTF. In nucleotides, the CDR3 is TGTGCCAGCAGTGAAGCCCACGGACAGCTCTATGGCTACACCTTC.

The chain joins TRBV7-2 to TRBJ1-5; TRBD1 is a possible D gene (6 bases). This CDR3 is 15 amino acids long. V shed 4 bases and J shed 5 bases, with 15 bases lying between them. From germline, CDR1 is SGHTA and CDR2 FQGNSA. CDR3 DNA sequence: TGTGCCAGCAGCTCCCAGGGTGGGGGCCATCAGCCCCAGCATTTT. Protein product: CASSSQGGGHQPQHF.

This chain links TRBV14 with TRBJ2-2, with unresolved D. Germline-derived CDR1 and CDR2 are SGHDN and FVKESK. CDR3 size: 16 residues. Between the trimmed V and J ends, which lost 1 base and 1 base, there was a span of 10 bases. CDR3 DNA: TGTGCCAGCAGCCAAGTGGCAGGCTGGAACACCGGGGAGCTGTTTTTT. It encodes CASSQVAGWNTGELFF.

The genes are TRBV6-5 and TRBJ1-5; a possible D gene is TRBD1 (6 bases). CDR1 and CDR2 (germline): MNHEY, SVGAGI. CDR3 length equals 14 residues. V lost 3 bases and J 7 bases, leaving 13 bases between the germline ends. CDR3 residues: CASSYRGRNQPQHF. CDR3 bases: TGTGCCAGCAGTTATCGGGGGCGAAACCAGCCCCAGCATTTT.

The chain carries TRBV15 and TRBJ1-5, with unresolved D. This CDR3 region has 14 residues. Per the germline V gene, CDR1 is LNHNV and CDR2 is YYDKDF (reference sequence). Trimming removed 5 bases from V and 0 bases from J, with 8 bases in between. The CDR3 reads CATSLQYSNQPQHF. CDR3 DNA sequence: TGTGCCACCAGCTTACAATATAGCAATCAGCCCCAGCATTTT.

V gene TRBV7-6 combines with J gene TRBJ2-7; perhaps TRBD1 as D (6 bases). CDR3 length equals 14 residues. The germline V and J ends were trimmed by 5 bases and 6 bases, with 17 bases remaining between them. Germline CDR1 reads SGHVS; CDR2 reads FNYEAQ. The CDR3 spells CASSTGGRGSEQYF. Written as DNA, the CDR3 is TGTGCCAGCAGCACCGGAGGCAGGGGCTCCGAGCAGTACTTC.

CDR3 coding DNA: TGCGCCAGCAGTCACCCCTTAGACAGCGGGAGGGCCCTCGAGCAGTACTTC. Translating gives CASSHPLDSGRALEQYF. The chain uses TRBV23-1 and TRBJ2-7, with 10 bases matching TRBD2. TRBV23-1 falls under the ORF class, with uncertain function. The CDR3 extends over 17 amino acids. V lost 3 bases and J lost 6; bases outside the gene matches: 14.

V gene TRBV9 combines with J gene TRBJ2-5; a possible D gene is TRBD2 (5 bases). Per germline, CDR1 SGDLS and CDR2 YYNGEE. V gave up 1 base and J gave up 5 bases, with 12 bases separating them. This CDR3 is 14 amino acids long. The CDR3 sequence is CASSVTVGGETQYF. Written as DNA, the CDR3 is TGTGCCAGCAGCGTAACGGTAGGCGGGGAGACCCAGTACTTC.

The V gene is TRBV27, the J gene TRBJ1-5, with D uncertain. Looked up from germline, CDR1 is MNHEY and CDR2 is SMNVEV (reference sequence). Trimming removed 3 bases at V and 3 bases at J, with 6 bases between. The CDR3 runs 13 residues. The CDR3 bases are TGTGCCAGCAGTTTCGGGCTCAATCAGCCCCAGCATTTT. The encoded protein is CASSFGLNQPQHF.

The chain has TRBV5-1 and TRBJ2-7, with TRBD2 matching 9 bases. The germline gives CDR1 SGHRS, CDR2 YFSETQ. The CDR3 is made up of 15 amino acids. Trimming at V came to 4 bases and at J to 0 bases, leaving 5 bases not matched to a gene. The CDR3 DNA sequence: TGCGCCAGCAGCCGGGCTAGCGGGGTCTCCTACGAGCAGTACTTC. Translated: CASSRASGVSYEQYF. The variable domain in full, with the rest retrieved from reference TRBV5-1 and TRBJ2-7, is KAGVTQTPRYLIKTRGQQVTLSCSPISGHRSVSWYQQTPGQGLQFLFEYFSETQRNKGNFPGRFSGRQFSNSRSEMNVSTLELGDSALYLCASSRASGVSYEQYFGPGTRLTVT.

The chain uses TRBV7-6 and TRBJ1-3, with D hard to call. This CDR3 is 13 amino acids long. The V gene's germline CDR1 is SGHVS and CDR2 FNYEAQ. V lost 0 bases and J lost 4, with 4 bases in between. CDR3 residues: CASSLAEGNTIYF. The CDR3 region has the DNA TGTGCCAGCAGCTTAGCGGAAGGAAACACCATATATTTT.

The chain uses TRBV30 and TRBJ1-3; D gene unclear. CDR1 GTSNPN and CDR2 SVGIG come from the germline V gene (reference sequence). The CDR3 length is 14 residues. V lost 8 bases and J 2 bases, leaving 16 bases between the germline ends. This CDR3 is CAPRPEATGNTIYF. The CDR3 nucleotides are TGTGCCCCACGCCCCGAGGCCACTGGAAACACCATATATTTT.

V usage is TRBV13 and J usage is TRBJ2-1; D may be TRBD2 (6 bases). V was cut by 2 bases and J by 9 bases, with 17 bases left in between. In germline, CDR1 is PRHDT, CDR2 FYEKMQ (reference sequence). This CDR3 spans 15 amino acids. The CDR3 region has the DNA TGTGCCAGCAGCTTAAATAGGGCAAGGGGAGGTGAGCAGTTCTTC. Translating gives CASSLNRARGGEQFF. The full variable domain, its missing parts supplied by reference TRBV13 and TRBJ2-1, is AAGVIQSPRHLIKEKRETATLKCYPIPRHDTVYWYQQGPGQDPQFLISFYEKMQSDKGSIPDRFSAQQFSDYHSELNMSSLELGDSALYFCASSLNRARGGEQFFGPGTRLTVL.